A single sample is the source of the 20 T cell receptor beta chains below, sequenced in a study of blood T cell repertoires in COVID-19. Clones were sequenced by immunoSEQ multiplex PCR, and TCRdb holds only the in-frame ones, with some missing. This sample has some 300,000 clones, with about 87% found just once. Sequencing was done on a sample of peripheral blood. These receptors were collected from a man aged 65-85 years with acute or convalescent COVID-19.

CDR3 bases: TGTGCCAGCAGCTACAGTACAGGGGTCGGTCAGCCCCAGCATTTT. Its protein is CASSYSTGVGQPQHF. This chain joins TRBV7-2 and TRBJ1-5; 7 bases agree with TRBD1. Germline V gene sequence: CDR1 SGHTA, CDR2 FQGNSA. CDR3 length: 15 amino acids. V lost 4 bases, J lost 6 bases, and 9 bases stayed unmatched. The entire variable domain, with the rest obtained from reference TRBV7-2 and TRBJ1-5, is as follows: GAGVSQSPSNKVTEKGKDVELRCDPISGHTALYWYRQSLGQGLEFLIYFQGNSAPDKSGLPSDRFSAERTGGSVSTLTIQRTQQEDSAVYLCASSYSTGVGQPQHFGDGTRLSIL.

The genes are TRBV7-2 and TRBJ2-7, with 8 positions matching TRBD1. After removal of 0 bases from V and 1 base from J, the junction contained 5 bases not matched to a gene. Looked up from germline, CDR1 is SGHTA and CDR2 is FQGNSA. This CDR3 is 16 amino acids long. CDR3 sequence (DNA): TGTGCCAGCAGCTTAGCTGATAGGACAGGGTCCTACGAGCAGTACTTC. This codes for CASSLADRTGSYEQYF.

The chain is built from TRBV9 and TRBJ1-5; 8 bases line up with TRBD1. This CDR3 has 14 amino acids. Unmatched junction bases numbered 4, after V lost 3 bases and J lost 5 bases. The V gene's germline CDR1 is SGDLS and CDR2 YYNGEE. In DNA, the CDR3 is TGTGCCAGCAGCGCCACAGGGGGTGATCAGCCCCAGCATTTT. Its protein is CASSATGGDQPQHF.

The V and J genes are TRBV2 and TRBJ2-1; D not certain. Germline V gene lookup returns CDR1 SNHLY and CDR2 FYNNEI. The CDR3 runs 10 residues. Trimming took 7 bases from V and 8 from J, leaving 6 bases between them. The CDR3 bases are TGTGCCAGCATCCAATATGAGCAGTTCTTC. Translated, it gives CASIQYEQFF.

As regards this clone: Compared with germline, one end of the junction differs, possibly owing to a read error. V gene TRBV9 combines with J gene TRBJ2-1; the match to TRBD2 covers 9 bases. The germline V gene has CDR1 SGDLS and CDR2 YYNGEE. The CDR3 is made up of 15 amino acids. CDR3 residues: CAGSRSGGSYNEQFF. CDR3 DNA: TGTGCCGGCAGCCGAAGCGGGGGGAGCTACAATGAGCAGTTCTTC.

The CDR3 bases are TGTGCCAGTAGTCCCCGGGTTCAGCCCCAGCATTTT. It translates to CASSPRVQPQHF. The chain uses TRBV19 and TRBJ1-5; the D is unclear. Germline-derived CDR1 and CDR2 are LNHDA and SQIVND (reference sequence). The CDR3 length is 12 residues. Trimming took 5 bases from V and 6 from J, leaving 8 bases between them.

The chain carries TRBV4-3 and TRBJ1-2, with 8 bases lining up with TRBD1. The V gene's germline CDR1 is LGHNA and CDR2 YSLEER. The CDR3 length is 14 residues. Trimming at V came to 4 bases and at J to 3 bases, leaving 4 bases not matched to a gene. The CDR3: CASSRIQGDYGYTF. The CDR3 region has the DNA TGCGCCAGCAGCCGAATACAGGGGGACTATGGCTACACCTTC.

The chain links TRBV10-3 to TRBJ2-6, with 11 bases fitting TRBD2. Trimming at V came to 8 bases and at J to 4 bases, leaving 10 bases not matched to a gene. The CDR3 has 17 amino acids. Germline V gene sequence: CDR1 ENHRY, CDR2 SYGVKD. The CDR3 region is CAIFSGTSGPGANVLTF. DNA of the CDR3: TGTGCCATCTTCTCCGGGACTAGCGGCCCCGGGGCCAACGTCCTGACTTTC.

V gene TRBV5-1 combines with J gene TRBJ2-2; 15 positions agree with TRBD2. The V and J ends lost 0 bases and 5 bases, in that order; junction bases with no gene match: 8. The CDR3 spans 19 residues. CDR1 and CDR2 (germline): SGHRS, YFSETQ. The CDR3 sequence: CASSLEPGLAGGGTGELFF. The CDR3 DNA is TGCGCCAGCAGCTTGGAACCGGGACTAGCGGGAGGAGGAACCGGGGAGCTGTTTTTT.

This chain connects TRBV5-6 to TRBJ2-7; a weak D match, TRBD1 (6 bases). This CDR3 region has 15 residues. CDR1 is SGHDT, CDR2 YYEEEE, per germline. Trimming pared 2 bases from V and 1 base from J, leaving 13 bases between. CDR3 in DNA: TGTGCCAGCAGCTTTATGGCAGGGGCTTCCTACGAGCAGTACTTC. It yields the protein CASSFMAGASYEQYF.

This clone was recorded once. J is TRBJ2-1 and V is TRBV12-3 or TRBV12-4, with 8 bases lining up with TRBD2. The CDR3 contains 12 residues. Losses at the gene ends were 5 bases for V and 14 bases for J; bases not matched to a gene: 8. Here the CDR3 reads CASSLLAGIEFF. The CDR3 bases are TGTGCCAGCAGTCTGTTAGCGGGAATTGAGTTCTTC.

V is TRBV6-1 and J is TRBJ2-1; 7 nucleotides line up with TRBD2. Germline V CDR1 and CDR2: MNHNS, SASEGT. The CDR3 sequence is 16 residues long. With V trimmed by 2 bases and J by 0 bases, 4 bases remained unmatched. In DNA form, the CDR3 reads TGTGCCAGCAGTGAAAGGGCGGGAGACTCCTACAATGAGCAGTTCTTC. Residues: CASSERAGDSYNEQFF.

V is TRBV19 and J is TRBJ2-5; 12 bases fit TRBD1. The ends lost 2 bases at V and 2 bases at J; junction bases unmatched: 18. The germline V gene encodes CDR1 LNHDA and CDR2 SQIVND (reference sequence). This CDR3 has 21 residues. This CDR3 reads CASSIRWGTGGWRGRQETQYF. The CDR3 bases are TGTGCCAGTAGTATACGTTGGGGGACAGGGGGCTGGCGAGGGCGGCAAGAGACCCAGTACTTC.

This sequence joins TRBV9 and TRBJ2-5; 10 bases line up with TRBD1. Germline CDR1 reads SGDLS; CDR2 reads YYNGEE. CDR3 length: 15 amino acids. Trimming took 4 bases from V and 5 from J; bases not matched to a gene: 8. The CDR3 is CASSQSTGGTETQYF. CDR3 DNA: TGTGCCAGCAGCCAGTCGACAGGGGGCACCGAGACCCAGTACTTC. Full variable domain (missing parts from reference TRBV9 and TRBJ2-5): DSGVTQTPKHLITATGQRVTLRCSPRSGDLSVYWYQQSLDQGLQFLIQYYNGEERAKGNILERFSAQQFPDLHSELNLSSLELGDSALYFCASSQSTGGTETQYFGPGTRLLVL.

The rearrangement uses TRBV7-2 and TRBJ2-1; D is perhaps TRBD2 (6 bases). V was cut by 4 bases and J by 7 bases, with 11 bases left in between. The CDR3 runs 13 residues. Germline V gives CDR1 SGHTA, CDR2 FQGNSA. The CDR3 coding sequence is TGTGCCAGCAGCTCGGGACTTACTAATGAGCAGTTCTTC. It yields the protein CASSSGLTNEQFF.

This clone was seen more than once but under ten times. The rearrangement joins TRBV7-2 to TRBJ1-2; D is possibly TRBD1 (6 bases). The CDR3 length is 15 residues. Germline CDR1 reads SGHTA; CDR2 reads FQGNSA. V lost 5 bases and J 3 bases, leaving 16 bases between the germline ends. CDR3 in amino acids: CASSEWAGADYGYTF. CDR3 coding DNA: TGTGCCAGCAGCGAATGGGCAGGGGCGGACTATGGCTACACCTTC.

This clone was counted ten times or more. This sequence joins TRBV6-5 and TRBJ1-2; D unclear. Germline V gives CDR1 MNHEY, CDR2 SVGAGI. The CDR3 is 16 residues long. The V end lost 2 bases, the J end lost 0 bases, and 13 bases lay between the germline ends. DNA for the CDR3: TGTGCCAGCAGTTACAGAGGACTGACCTCTAACTATGGCTACACCTTC. This encodes CASSYRGLTSNYGYTF.

The chain links TRBV4-3 to TRBJ2-2; 7 bases fit TRBD2. V was pared by 3 bases and J by 6 bases, with 7 bases of the junction left unmatched. Germline V gene sequence: CDR1 LGHNA, CDR2 YSLEER. There are 15 residues in the CDR3. The CDR3 bases are TGCGCCAGCAGCCACGGGCTAGCGGACTCCGGGGAGCTGTTTTTT. Translated, it gives CASSHGLADSGELFF.

V usage is TRBV25-1 and J usage is TRBJ1-2; 7 nucleotides align to TRBD1. This CDR3 comprises 13 residues. The V gene's germline CDR1 is MGHDK and CDR2 SYGVNS. V was clipped by 6 bases and J by 2 bases; unmatched bases: 3. CDR3 in amino acids: CASRRQGNYGYTF. The CDR3 coding sequence is TGTGCCAGCAGGAGACAGGGAAACTATGGCTACACCTTC.

This clone appeared once. The chain carries TRBV6-5 and TRBJ1-1; 10 nucleotides agree with TRBD1. The germline CDR1 and CDR2 sequences are MNHEY and SVGAGI. V shed 6 bases and J 5 bases; nucleotides not matched to a gene: 6. The CDR3 sequence is 14 residues long. This chain's CDR3 is CASREGQGRTEAFF. Written as DNA, the CDR3 is TGTGCCAGCAGAGAGGGACAGGGGAGAACTGAAGCTTTCTTT.